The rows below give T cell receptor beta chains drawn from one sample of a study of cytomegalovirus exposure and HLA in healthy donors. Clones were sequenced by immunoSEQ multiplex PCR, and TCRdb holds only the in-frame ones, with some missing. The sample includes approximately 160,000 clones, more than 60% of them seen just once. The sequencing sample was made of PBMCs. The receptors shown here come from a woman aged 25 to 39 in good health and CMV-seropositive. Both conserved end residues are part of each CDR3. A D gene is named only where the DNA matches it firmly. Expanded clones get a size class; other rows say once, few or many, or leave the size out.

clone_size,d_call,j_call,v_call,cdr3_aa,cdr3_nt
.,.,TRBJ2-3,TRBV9,CASSVELATDTQYF,TGTGCCAGCAGCGTAGAATTGGCAACAGATACGCAGTATTTT
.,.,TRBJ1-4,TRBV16,CASSQRAGTTNEKLFF,TGTGCCAGCAGCCAACGTGCGGGCACAACTAATGAAAAACTGTTTTTT
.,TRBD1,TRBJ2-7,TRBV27,CASSLTGSLNEQYF,TGTGCCAGCAGTTTGACAGGGAGTCTTAACGAGCAGTACTTC
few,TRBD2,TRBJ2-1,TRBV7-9,CASSKPGLAGVHEQFF,TGTGCCAGCAGCAAACCGGGACTAGCGGGAGTTCATGAGCAGTTCTTC
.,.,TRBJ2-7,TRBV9,CASSVSAGPSLGQYF,TGTGCCAGCAGCGTAAGTGCGGGGCCCTCCCTAGGGCAGTACTTC
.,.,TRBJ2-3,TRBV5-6,CASSLDYTDTQYF,TGTGCCAGCAGCCTGGACTACACAGATACGCAGTATTTT
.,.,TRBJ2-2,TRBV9,CASSVGLRDTGELFF,TGTGCCAGCAGCGTAGGACTGAGGGACACCGGGGAGCTGTTTTTT
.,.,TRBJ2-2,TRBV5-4,CASSSVGRTGELFF,TGTGCCAGCAGCTCCGTGGGGCGGACCGGGGAGCTGTTTTTT
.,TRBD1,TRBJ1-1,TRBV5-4,CASSSTGTVNTEAFF,TGTGCCAGCAGCTCCACCGGGACAGTGAACACTGAAGCTTTCTTT
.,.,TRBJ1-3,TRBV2,CASRGLSGNTIYF,TGTGCCAGCAGGGGACTCTCTGGAAACACCATATATTTT
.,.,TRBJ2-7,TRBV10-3,CAISEWGQRDSYEQYF,TGTGCCATCAGTGAATGGGGACAAAGGGACTCCTACGAGCAGTACTTC
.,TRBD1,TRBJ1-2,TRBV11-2,CASSQTGIYGYTF,TGTGCCAGCAGCCAGACAGGGATCTATGGCTACACCTTC
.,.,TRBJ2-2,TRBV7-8,CASSASSSNTGELFF,TGTGCCAGCAGCGCTTCTAGCAGTAACACCGGGGAGCTGTTTTTT
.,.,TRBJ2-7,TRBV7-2,CASSLARVYEQYF,TGTGCCAGCAGCTTAGCTCGTGTTTACGAGCAGTACTTC
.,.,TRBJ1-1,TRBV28,CAAGLGNTEAFF,TGTGCCGCGGGCCTTGGGAACACTGAAGCTTTCTTT
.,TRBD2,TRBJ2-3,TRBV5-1,CASSWGGSPADTQYF,TGCGCCAGCAGCTGGGGCGGGAGCCCCGCAGATACGCAGTATTTT
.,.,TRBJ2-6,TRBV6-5,CASSYTGANVLTF,TGTGCCAGCAGTTACACAGGGGCCAACGTCCTGACTTTC
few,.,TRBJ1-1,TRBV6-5,CASSYDRNTEAFF,TGTGCCAGCAGTTATGACAGGAACACTGAAGCTTTCTTT
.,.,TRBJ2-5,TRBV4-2,CASSPSRGMYQTLQETQYF,TGTGCCAGCAGCCCCTCTAGAGGGATGTACCAAACCTTACAAGAGACCCAGTACTTC
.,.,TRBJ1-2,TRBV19,CASSISAGYGYTF,TGTGCCAGTAGTATTTCTGCGGGCTATGGCTACACCTTC
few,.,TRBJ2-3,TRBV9,CASSVATNTDTQYF,TGTGCCAGCAGCGTAGCTACGAACACAGATACGCAGTATTTT
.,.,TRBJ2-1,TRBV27,CASSLSGERHNEQFF,TGTGCCAGCAGTTTATCGGGCGAGCGGCACAATGAGCAGTTCTTC
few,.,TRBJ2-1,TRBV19,CASSLGLGEQFF,TGTGCCAGTAGCCTGGGACTGGGAGAGCAGTTCTTC
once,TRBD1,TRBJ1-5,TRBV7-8,CASSPGTGDLFNQPQHF,TGTGCCAGCAGCCCAGGGACAGGGGACCTTTTCAATCAGCCCCAGCATTTT
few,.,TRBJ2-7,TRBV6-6,CASRWTGSSYEQYF,TGTGCCAGCAGATGGACGGGGAGCTCCTACGAGCAGTACTTC
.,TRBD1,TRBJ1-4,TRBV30,CAWSPRDRGPEKLFF,TGTGCCTGGAGTCCCCGGGACAGGGGGCCTGAAAAACTGTTTTTT
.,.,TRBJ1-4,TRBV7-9,CASSLATANEKLFF,TGTGCCAGCAGCTTAGCCACAGCTAATGAAAAACTGTTTTTT
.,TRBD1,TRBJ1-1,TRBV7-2,CASSTDGQGVNTEAFF,TGTGCCAGCAGCACCGATGGACAGGGGGTGAACACTGAAGCTTTCTTT
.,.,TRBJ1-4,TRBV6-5,CASRASGGEKLFF,TGTGCCAGCAGAGCTTCCGGGGGAGAAAAACTGTTTTTT
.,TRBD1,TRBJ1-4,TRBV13,CASSLDRGTGEKLFF,TGTGCCAGCAGCTTAGACAGGGGGACGGGTGAAAAACTGTTTTTT
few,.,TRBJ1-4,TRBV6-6,CASSYSGGRANEKLFF,TGTGCCAGCAGTTACTCAGGGGGTAGGGCTAATGAAAAACTGTTTTTT
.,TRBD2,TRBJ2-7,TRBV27,CASSWLAGGSYEQYF,TGTGCCAGCAGTTGGCTAGCGGGAGGCTCGTACGAGCAGTACTTC
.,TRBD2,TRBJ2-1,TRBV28,CASKVGASGNNEQFF,TGTGCCAGCAAGGTAGGGGCTAGCGGGAACAATGAGCAGTTCTTC
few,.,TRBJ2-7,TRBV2,CASSEKQFYEQYF,TGTGCCAGCAGTGAAAAACAGTTCTACGAGCAGTACTTC
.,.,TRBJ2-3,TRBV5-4,CASSLAPRDTQYF,TGTGCCAGCAGCTTAGCTCCCCGGGATACGCAGTATTTT
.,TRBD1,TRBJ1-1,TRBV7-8,CASSANRGPEAFF,TGTGCCAGCAGCGCTAACAGGGGCCCTGAAGCTTTCTTT
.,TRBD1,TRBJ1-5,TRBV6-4,CASRQGPSQPQHF,TGTGCCAGCCGACAGGGGCCCTCTCAGCCCCAGCATTTT
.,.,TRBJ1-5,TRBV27,CASRIQGQPQHF,TGTGCCAGCAGAATACAGGGTCAGCCCCAGCATTTT
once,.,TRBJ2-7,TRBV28,CASSLSHRLTAYEQYF,TGTGCCAGCAGTTTATCACACAGATTAACAGCTTACGAGCAGTACTTC
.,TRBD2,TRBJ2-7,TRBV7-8,CASSLTLPTSGSYEQYF,TGTGCCAGCAGCTTGACACTCCCAACTAGCGGGTCCTACGAGCAGTACTTC
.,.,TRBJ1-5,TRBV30,CAWSSIGLGQPQHF,TGTGCCTGGAGTAGTATTGGGCTTGGTCAGCCCCAGCATTTT
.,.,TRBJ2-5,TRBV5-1,CASSLEAGLETQYF,TGCGCCAGCAGCTTGGAGGCAGGGTTGGAGACCCAGTACTTC
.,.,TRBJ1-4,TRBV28,CASSFRGGKLFF,TGTGCCAGCAGTTTCCGCGGTGGAAAACTGTTTTTT
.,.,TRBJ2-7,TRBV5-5,CASSLYDNSYEQYF,TGTGCCAGCAGCTTGTACGACAACTCCTACGAGCAGTACTTC
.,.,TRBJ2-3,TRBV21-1,CASPFRGGQGQKRGTSTDTQYF,TGTGCCAGCCCCTTCCGGGGAGGACAGGGTCAGAAGAGGGGCACCAGCACAGATACGCAGTATTTT
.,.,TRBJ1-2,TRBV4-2,CASSQGGGLGYGYTF,TGTGCCAGCAGCCAAGGGGGGGGGCTTGGCTATGGCTACACCTTC
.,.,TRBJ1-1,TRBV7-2,CASSAPGHMNTEAFF,TGTGCCAGCAGCGCCCCGGGACACATGAACACTGAAGCTTTCTTT
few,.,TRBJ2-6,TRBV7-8,CASSENRDKGANVLTF,TGTGCCAGCAGCGAGAACAGGGATAAGGGGGCCAACGTCCTGACTTTC
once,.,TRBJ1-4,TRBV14,CASSQIGGDNEKLFF,TGTGCCAGCAGCCAGATTGGCGGGGACAATGAAAAACTGTTTTTT
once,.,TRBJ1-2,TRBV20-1,CSAFSVNGYTF,TGCAGTGCCTTCTCCGTAAATGGCTACACCTTC
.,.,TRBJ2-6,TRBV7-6,CASSLVSSGANVLTF,TGTGCCAGCAGCTTAGTTAGCTCTGGGGCCAACGTCCTGACTTTC
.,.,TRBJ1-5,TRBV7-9,CASSLRRDQPQHF,TGTGCCAGCAGCTTGCGGCGGGATCAGCCCCAGCATTTT
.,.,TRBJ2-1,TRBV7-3,CASSFDYSGNEQFF,TGTGCCAGCAGCTTCGATTATAGTGGCAATGAGCAGTTCTTC
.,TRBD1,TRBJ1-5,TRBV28,CASSTGDSWQPQHF,TGTGCCAGCAGTACAGGGGATTCTTGGCAGCCCCAGCATTTT
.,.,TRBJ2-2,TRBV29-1,CSVEDRGGGTGELFF,TGCAGCGTTGAAGATCGGGGAGGTGGCACCGGGGAGCTGTTTTTT
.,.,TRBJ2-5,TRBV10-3,CAISAGFGETQYF,TGTGCCATCAGTGCAGGGTTTGGGGAGACCCAGTACTTC
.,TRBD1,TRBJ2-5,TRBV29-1,CSVRQGVGETQYF,TGCAGCGTTAGACAGGGGGTAGGAGAGACCCAGTACTTC
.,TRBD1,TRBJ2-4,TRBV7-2,CASSTIRDRGRVGIQYF,TGTGCCAGCAGCACCATCCGGGACAGGGGGCGGGTAGGCATTCAGTACTTC
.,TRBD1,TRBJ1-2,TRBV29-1,CSVEETGQGLGYTF,TGCAGCGTTGAAGAGACCGGACAGGGACTTGGCTACACCTTC